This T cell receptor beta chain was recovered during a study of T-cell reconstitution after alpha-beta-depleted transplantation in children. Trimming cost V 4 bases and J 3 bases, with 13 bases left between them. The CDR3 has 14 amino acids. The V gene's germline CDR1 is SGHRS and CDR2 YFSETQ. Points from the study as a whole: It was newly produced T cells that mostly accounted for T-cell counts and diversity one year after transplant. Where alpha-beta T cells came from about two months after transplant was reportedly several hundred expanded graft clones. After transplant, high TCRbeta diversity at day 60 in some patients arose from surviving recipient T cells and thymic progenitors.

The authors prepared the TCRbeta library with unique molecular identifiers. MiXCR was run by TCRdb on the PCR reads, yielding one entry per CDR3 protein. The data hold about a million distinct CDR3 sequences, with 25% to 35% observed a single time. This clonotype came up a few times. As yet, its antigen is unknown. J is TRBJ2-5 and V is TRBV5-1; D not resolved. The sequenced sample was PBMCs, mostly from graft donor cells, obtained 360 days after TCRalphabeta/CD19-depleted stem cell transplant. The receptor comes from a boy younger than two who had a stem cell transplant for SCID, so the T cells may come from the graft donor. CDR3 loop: CASSLTSIEETQYF. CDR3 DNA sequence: TGCGCCAGCAGCCTAACCTCGATCGAAGAGACCCAGTACTTC.